This TCR beta chain was identified in a study of blood T cell repertoires in COVID-19. The wider study: Acute-phase and convalescent COVID-19 samples originated in the United States, Italy and Spain. In each case, the material was cDNA or gDNA derived from T cells, B-cell-depleted T cells, or PBMCs.

Per the authors' pipeline: Scientists estimated how many nucleated cells there were by amplifying reference gene primers. TCRdb's copy holds only in-frame clones and misses some; the assay was immunoSEQ multiplex PCR. The V and J calls and the clone size are those of that table, but D and trimming were determined from the DNA. Found here are 90,000 to 120,000 clones, 85% to 90% of them singletons; the top ten hold roughly 14%. V gave up 2 bases and J gave up 7 bases, with 9 bases separating them. CDR1 MDHEN and CDR2 SYDVKM come from the germline V gene. This CDR3 is 14 amino acids long. Input material: peripheral blood. This TCR came from a man aged 45-65 years with acute or convalescent COVID-19. The J gene is TRBJ1-6, the V gene TRBV28; TRBD1 might be the D (5 bases). CDR3 nucleotides: TGTGCCAGCAGTTTAGCAGGGATCAATTCACCCCTCCACTTT. Translating it yields CASSLAGINSPLHF.